This TCR beta chain was observed in a study of blood T cell repertoires in COVID-19. Whole-study context: Samples representing acute and convalescent COVID-19 were sourced from the United States, Italy and Spain. T cells, B-cell-depleted T cells, or PBMCs supplied cDNA or gDNA.

In the original analysis: By means of reference gene primer amplification, nucleated cell counts were estimated. The protocol was immunoSEQ multiplex PCR, while the TCRdb copy is restricted to in-frame clones and leaves out a portion. V, J and clone size are taken as reported in that table, and D and trimming were inferred from the DNA itself. The sample consists of approximately 170,000 clones, roughly four fifths of them appearing once. V lost 1 base and J lost 8, with 9 bases in between. CDR1 is SGHAT and CDR2 is FQNNGV in the germline V gene. CDR3 size: 13 residues. Patients in Seattle were enrolled during active infection, then followed longitudinally.

The chain couples TRBV11-2 to TRBJ2-4; D may be TRBD1 (6 bases). The receptor was isolated from a woman between 65 and 79 years old with COVID-19, enrolled during active disease. Sequencing used peripheral blood. CDR3 in DNA: TGTGCCAGCAGCTTAGGGAAGGGGGACATTCAGTACTTC. Its translation is CASSLGKGDIQYF.